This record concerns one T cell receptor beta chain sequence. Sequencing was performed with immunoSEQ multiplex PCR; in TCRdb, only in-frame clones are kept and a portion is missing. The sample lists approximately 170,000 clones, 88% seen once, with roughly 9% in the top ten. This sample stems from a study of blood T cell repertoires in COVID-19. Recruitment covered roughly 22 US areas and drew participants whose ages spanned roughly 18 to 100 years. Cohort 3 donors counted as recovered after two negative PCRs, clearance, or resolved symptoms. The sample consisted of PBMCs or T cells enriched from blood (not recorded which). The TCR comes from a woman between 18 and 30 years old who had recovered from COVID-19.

The CDR3 loop reads CATSREITGIGYTF. CDR3 bases: TGTGCCACCAGCAGAGAAATAACAGGGATCGGCTACACCTTC. The chain couples TRBV15 to TRBJ1-2; D is perhaps TRBD1 (6 bases). This CDR3 has 14 amino acids. Germline CDR1 is LNHNV and CDR2 is YYDKDF (reference sequence). Between the trimmed V and J ends, which lost 0 bases and 8 bases, there was a span of 13 bases.